Following are 17 T cell receptor beta chains from one sample sequenced in a study of persistence of HIV-infected CD4 T cells. An overlapping HIV-1 Gag peptide pool stimulated these cells at about 1 ug/peptide/mL. Sorted nonresponding memory CD4+ T cells were CD40L-negative, CD69-negative, CD45RO-high. The libraries were made with immunoSEQ version 4 in survey mode. Libraries were prepared by immunoSEQ multiplex PCR; TCRdb keeps only in-frame clonotypes and omits some of them. The table shows about 40,000 clones, with about 80% occurring only once. These receptors' targets are unknown. The starting material was CD4+ T cells sorted from PBMCs after approximately 19-hour stimulation, obtained from a patient who received antiretroviral therapy. The source is an adult man with HIV who was CMV-seropositive.

The chain is built from TRBV7-8 and TRBJ2-5; D ambiguous. The length of the CDR3 is 11 residues. V was clipped by 5 bases and J by 6 bases, with 7 bases between them. Germline V gene sequence: CDR1 SGHVS, CDR2 FQNEAQ. CDR3 in amino acids: CASSETKTQYF. The CDR3 DNA follows: TGTGCCAGCAGCGAAACCAAGACCCAGTACTTC.

The gene calls are TRBV5-1 and TRBJ2-5, with D perhaps TRBD2 (5 bases). V was trimmed by 0 bases and J by 5 bases, leaving 11 bases between them. The CDR3 length is 14 residues. Germline CDR1 is SGHRS and CDR2 is YFSETQ. The CDR3 bases are TGCGCCAGCAGCTTGGAAGCGGTCCGGGAGACCCAGTACTTC. Residues: CASSLEAVRETQYF.

V gene TRBV29-1 combines with J gene TRBJ1-5; D uncertain. Germline values: CDR1 SQVTM, CDR2 ANQGSEA. Trimming stripped 4 bases from V and 4 bases from J, with 8 bases between. The CDR3 sequence is 12 residues long. The CDR3 spells CSVVVGNQPQHF. The CDR3 DNA is TGCAGCGTTGTAGTGGGGAATCAGCCCCAGCATTTT.

J is TRBJ1-1 and V is TRBV5-6; weak D call: TRBD1 (5 bases). CDR3 length: 12 residues. Germline V gives CDR1 SGHDT, CDR2 YYEEEE. V lost 0 bases and J lost 11, with 11 bases in between. CDR3 residues: CASSLGGVGAFF. The CDR3 DNA sequence: TGTGCCAGCAGCTTGGGAGGGGTTGGCGCTTTCTTT.

This clone turned up a few times. The V call is TRBV28, the J call TRBJ1-6; TRBD1 aligns across 8 bases. V lost 9 bases, J lost 0 bases, and 4 bases stayed unmatched. This CDR3 is 15 amino acids long. CDR1 and CDR2 (germline): MDHEN, SYDVKM. CDR3 nucleotide sequence: TGTGCCAGTAGACAGGGGAGCTCCTATAATTCACCCCTCCACTTT. This codes for CASRQGSSYNSPLHF.

This clone occurred a few times. V usage is TRBV3-1 (or the pseudogene TRBV3-2) and J usage is TRBJ2-2; D might be TRBD1 (6 bases). This CDR3 spans 15 amino acids. Trimming took off 5 bases at V and 1 base at J, with 11 bases between the two ends. Germline V gene data show CDR1 as LGHDT and CDR2 as YNNKEL (reference sequence). In DNA form, the CDR3 reads TGTGCCAGCAGCGTTACAGGGTGGAACACCGGGGAGCTGTTTTTT. It translates to CASSVTGWNTGELFF.

The chain is built from TRBV29-1 and TRBJ2-1; D ambiguous. The CDR3 is 13 amino acids. V was trimmed by 2 bases and J by 4 bases, leaving 9 bases between them. The germline CDR1 and CDR2 sequences are SQVTM and ANQGSEA. CDR3 nucleotides: TGCAGCGTTGAATCGGAGAGGTACAATGAGCAGTTCTTC. Protein product: CSVESERYNEQFF.

The chain has TRBV19 and TRBJ1-1; 9 bases are shared with TRBD1. The trim removed 5 bases at V and 1 base at J, leaving 8 bases unmatched. The CDR3 is 16 amino acids. Germline CDR1 and CDR2: LNHDA and SQIVND (reference sequence). The CDR3 DNA is TGTGCCAGTAGTCCCGGGACAGGGACGGGGAACACTGAAGCTTTCTTT. Protein: CASSPGTGTGNTEAFF. Variable domain in full (rest from reference TRBV19 and TRBJ1-1): DGGITQSPKYLFRKEGQNVTLSCEQNLNHDAMYWYRQDPGQGLRLIYYSQIVNDFQKGDIAEGYSVSREKKESFPLTVTSAQKNPTAFYLCASSPGTGTGNTEAFFGQGTRLTVV.

The V gene is TRBV7-2, the J gene TRBJ2-5, with D perhaps TRBD2 (8 bases). CDR3 length: 16 amino acids. V gave up 1 base and J gave up 4 bases, with 16 bases separating them. In germline, CDR1 is SGHTA, CDR2 FQGNSA. CDR3 region: CASSLVGLGGLETQYF. DNA of the CDR3: TGTGCCAGCAGCTTAGTGGGACTAGGGGGCCTAGAGACCCAGTACTTC.

V gene TRBV30 combines with J gene TRBJ1-1, with no clear D. V dropped 2 bases and J dropped 0 bases, with 7 bases sitting between them. CDR1 is GTSNPN, CDR2 SVGIG, per germline (reference sequence). This CDR3 spans 13 amino acids. In DNA, the CDR3 is TGTGCCTGGAGTAAAAGGATGAACACTGAAGCTTTCTTT. Translating gives CAWSKRMNTEAFF.

The V gene is TRBV10-3, the J gene TRBJ1-2; D perhaps matches TRBD1 (5 bases). Germline CDR1 reads ENHRY; CDR2 reads SYGVKD. This CDR3 is built from 14 residues. V was pared by 6 bases and J by 9 bases, with 20 bases between. This CDR3 reads CAISTGGTDSRYTF. The CDR3 DNA is TGTGCCATCAGCACAGGCGGGACGGACTCACGCTACACCTTC.

The chain uses TRBV2 and TRBJ1-1; TRBD1 is a possible D gene (5 bases). V was clipped by 6 bases and J by 12 bases, with 17 bases between them. Per germline, CDR1 SNHLY and CDR2 FYNNEI. This CDR3 comprises 12 residues. CDR3 amino acids: CASRITGGETFF. The CDR3, as DNA: TGTGCCAGCAGGATTACCGGGGGGGAGACTTTCTTT.

The genes are TRBV7-2 and TRBJ2-2; 10 nucleotides align to TRBD1. CDR1 and CDR2 from the germline V gene are SGHTA and FQGNSA. Trimming cost V 5 bases and J 8 bases; bases outside gene matches: 11. This CDR3 is 16 amino acids long. DNA of the CDR3: TGTGCCAGCAGCAGACCGGGACAGGGGTTGGTGGGGGAGCTGTTTTTT. Protein sequence: CASSRPGQGLVGELFF. Together with reference TRBV7-2 and TRBJ2-2, the CDR3 gives the full variable domain: GAGVSQSPSNKVTEKGKDVELRCDPISGHTALYWYRQSLGQGLEFLIYFQGNSAPDKSGLPSDRFSAERTGGSVSTLTIQRTQQEDSAVYLCASSRPGQGLVGELFFGEGSRLTVL.

The J gene is TRBJ1-1, the V gene TRBV6-5; the D gene is possibly TRBD1 (5 bases). The length of the CDR3 is 15 residues. Deletions cut 2 bases from V and 5 bases from J, with 15 bases between. The germline gives CDR1 MNHEY, CDR2 SVGAGI. The CDR3: CASSYAGQGRTEAFF. The CDR3 nucleotides are TGTGCCAGCAGTTACGCGGGCCAGGGTCGAACTGAAGCTTTCTTT.

The CDR3 reads CATSEKGSDQPQHF. The CDR3 DNA follows: TGTGCCACCAGTGAAAAGGGCAGTGATCAGCCCCAGCATTTT. The chain uses TRBV24-1 and TRBJ1-5; D ambiguous. This CDR3 contains 14 residues. CDR1 is KGHDR and CDR2 is SFDVKD in the germline V gene. Trimming took 4 bases from V and 5 from J, leaving 11 bases between them.

Written as DNA, the CDR3 is TGTGCCAGCAGTTTAAACAGGGGTCTATCCTACGAGCAGTACTTC. This codes for CASSLNRGLSYEQYF. The chain recombines TRBV28 with TRBJ2-7; 7 bases are a match to TRBD1. The trim removed 2 bases at V and 1 base at J, leaving 5 bases unmatched. This CDR3 is 15 amino acids long. The germline V gene has CDR1 MDHEN and CDR2 SYDVKM.

This chain uses TRBV25-1 with TRBJ1-4; tentative D call: TRBD1 (5 bases). With 4 bases removed from V and 8 bases from J, the gap between germline ends came to 17 bases. Germline loops: CDR1 MGHDK, CDR2 SYGVNS. The CDR3 loop spans 15 amino acids. This chain's CDR3 is CASSATTGSGEKLFF. The CDR3 DNA reads as TGTGCCAGCAGTGCGACTACAGGATCGGGGGAAAAACTGTTTTTT.